This entry concerns a single TCR beta chain. The source of the sample is a study of blood T cell repertoires in COVID-19. Sequenced by immunoSEQ multiplex PCR; TCRdb stores in-frame clones only, minus some. The table records approximately 330,000 clones, approximately 90% of them present only once. The clonotype comes from a man aged 25-45 years with COVID-19, enrolled during active disease. Material: peripheral blood.

The DNA of the CDR3 is TGTGCCAGCAGCAGAGGTGGGGCAGGGGGCTTGGGCAATCAGCCCCAGCATTTT. It is translated as CASSRGGAGGLGNQPQHF. The chain has TRBV7-8 and TRBJ1-5; the match to TRBD1 covers 8 bases. The CDR3 consists of 18 residues. Losses at the gene ends were 5 bases for V and 2 bases for J; bases not matched to a gene: 14. Per germline, CDR1 SGHVS and CDR2 FQNEAQ.